The 24 T cell receptor beta chains below were found in one sample sequenced in a study of blood T cell repertoires in COVID-19. Using immunoSEQ multiplex PCR, the repertoire was profiled, and TCRdb retains in-frame clones only, with some absent. The sample records a few hundred thousand clones, 89% being singletons. Sample: peripheral blood. These TCRs come from a man aged 35-49 years with acute or convalescent COVID-19.

This chain connects TRBV3-1 (or the pseudogene TRBV3-2) to TRBJ1-3; D might be TRBD1 (5 bases). V lost 4 bases and J lost 0, with 13 bases in between. Germline V gene data show CDR1 as LGHDT and CDR2 as YNNKEL (reference sequence). The CDR3 is 16 residues long. The CDR3, as DNA: TGTGCCAGCAGCCGCATGACAGTTTACTCTGGAAACACCATATATTTT. Protein sequence: CASSRMTVYSGNTIYF.

V and J are TRBV13 and TRBJ2-7; a weak D match, TRBD1 (5 bases). Per germline, CDR1 PRHDT and CDR2 FYEKMQ (reference sequence). V lost 1 base and J lost 5, with 15 bases in between. This CDR3 spans 15 amino acids. CDR3 region: CASSLVWQGFDEQYF. The CDR3 DNA is TGTGCCAGCAGCTTAGTGTGGCAGGGTTTCGACGAGCAGTACTTC.

This clone has more than one count but fewer than ten. This chain connects TRBV7-2 to TRBJ2-7; 7 nucleotides line up with TRBD2. This CDR3 has 13 amino acids. After removal of 4 bases from V and 3 bases from J, the junction contained 3 bases not matched to a gene. Germline V gene data show CDR1 as SGHTA and CDR2 as FQGNSA. The CDR3 DNA sequence: TGTGCCAGCAGCTCACGGGGGGTCTACGAGCAGTACTTC. Translating gives CASSSRGVYEQYF.

V gene TRBV5-8 combines with J gene TRBJ1-1, with D tentatively TRBD1 (6 bases). V was clipped by 2 bases and J by 5 bases, with 10 bases between them. Germline V lookup: CDR1 SGHTS, CDR2 YDEGEE. The CDR3 extends over 13 amino acids. DNA of the CDR3: TGTGCCAGCAGCTTTCGCAGGGGTACTGAAGCTTTCTTT. Its translation: CASSFRRGTEAFF.

The chain has TRBV6-5 and TRBJ1-2, with 9 bases fitting TRBD1. CDR1 and CDR2 (germline): MNHEY, SVGAGI. J lost 7 bases, V lost 6 bases, and 3 bases had no gene match. The CDR3 has 12 amino acids. As DNA, the CDR3 is TGTGCCAGCAGACAGGGGGCAGGTGGCTACACCTTC. Translation gives CASRQGAGGYTF.

The genes are TRBV20-1 and TRBJ2-7; D perhaps matches TRBD1 (5 bases). The germline V gene encodes CDR1 DFQATT and CDR2 SNEGSKA (reference sequence). V was clipped by 5 bases and J by 6 bases, with 11 bases between them. CDR3 length: 11 amino acids. The CDR3 reads CSAPQGFEQYF. The CDR3 coding sequence is TGCAGTGCTCCCCAGGGTTTCGAGCAGTACTTC.

This sequence joins TRBV12-3 or TRBV12-4 and TRBJ1-2; 11 bases agree with TRBD1. V shed 4 bases and J 13 bases; nucleotides not matched to a gene: 5. The CDR3 runs 12 residues. The CDR3 sequence is CASSYGQGASTF. For the CDR3, the DNA is TGTGCCAGCAGTTACGGACAGGGGGCATCCACCTTC.

The genes are TRBV30 and TRBJ2-7; D perhaps matches TRBD2 (5 bases). Trimming removed 3 bases at V and 3 bases at J, with 6 bases between. The CDR3 is made up of 11 amino acids. Germline V lookup: CDR1 GTSNPN, CDR2 SVGIG (reference sequence). CDR3 sequence reads: CAWREGYEQYF. As DNA, the CDR3 is TGTGCCTGGAGAGAGGGCTACGAGCAGTACTTC.

This clone appeared once. V usage is TRBV3-1 (or the pseudogene TRBV3-2) and J usage is TRBJ1-4; D possibly corresponds to TRBD1 (6 bases). The CDR3 covers 15 residues. Germline values: CDR1 LGHDT, CDR2 YNNKEL (reference sequence). V was shortened by 0 bases and J by 1 base, with 6 bases between the two germline ends. For the CDR3, the DNA is TGTGCCAGCAGCCAAGAAGGGGGAACTAATGAAAAACTGTTTTTT. Translating gives CASSQEGGTNEKLFF.

The chain combines TRBV5-1 with TRBJ2-1; D is uncertain. Germline values: CDR1 SGHRS, CDR2 YFSETQ. V shed 4 bases and J shed 8 bases, with 31 bases lying between them. This CDR3 region has 19 residues. CDR3 loop: CASSQSIGSYSLSYDEQFF. The CDR3 region has the DNA TGCGCCAGCAGCCAGTCTATTGGGTCGTATAGCTTATCGTATGATGAGCAGTTCTTC.

This clone was observed a few times. The CDR3 loop reads CASSIPDSTGNYGYTF. In DNA form, the CDR3 reads TGTGCCAGTAGTATCCCAGACTCGACAGGGAACTATGGCTACACCTTC. The chain links TRBV19 to TRBJ1-2; 7 bases match TRBD1. CDR1 and CDR2 (germline): LNHDA, SQIVND (reference sequence). The CDR3 has 16 residues. Germline trimming cut 3 bases from V and 2 bases from J; bases unmatched to any gene: 9.

This clone came up a few times. This rearrangement joins TRBV7-2 to TRBJ1-2; weak D call: TRBD1 (6 bases). The CDR3 is 15 residues long. V lost 4 bases and J lost 2, with 14 bases in between. In germline, CDR1 is SGHTA, CDR2 FQGNSA. CDR3 nucleotide sequence: TGTGCCAGCAGCTCACAGGGTGGAACCAACTATGGCTACACCTTC. It yields the protein CASSSQGGTNYGYTF.

V usage is TRBV5-1 and J usage is TRBJ1-4; maybe TRBD1 (6 bases). V was clipped by 0 bases and J by 5 bases, with 8 bases between them. Germline-derived CDR1 and CDR2 are SGHRS and YFSETQ. There are 14 residues in the CDR3. CDR3 in amino acids: CASSLGTENEKLFF. The CDR3, as DNA: TGCGCCAGCAGCTTGGGGACAGAAAATGAAAAACTGTTTTTT.

This clone turned up a few times. This chain links TRBV19 with TRBJ1-2; D unclear. V was shortened by 3 bases and J by 2 bases, with 10 bases between the two germline ends. The CDR3 consists of 14 residues. CDR1 and CDR2 (germline): LNHDA, SQIVND (reference sequence). CDR3 sequence: CASSIGQMNYGYTF. For the CDR3, the DNA is TGTGCCAGTAGTATTGGCCAGATGAACTATGGCTACACCTTC.

The chain combines TRBV7-8 with TRBJ1-1, with TRBD1 matching 8 bases. In germline, CDR1 is SGHVS, CDR2 FQNEAQ. V lost 1 base to trimming and J lost 1 base; unmatched junction nucleotides: 5. The CDR3 consists of 16 residues. CDR3 in DNA: TGTGCCAGCAGCTTAGGGACAGGGCTGGGGAACACTGAAGCTTTCTTT. Protein product: CASSLGTGLGNTEAFF. Using reference TRBV7-8 and TRBJ1-1 for the parts outside the CDR3, the full variable domain is GAGVSQSPRYKVAKRGQDVALRCDPISGHVSLFWYQQALGQGPEFLTYFQNEAQLDKSGLPSDRFFAERPEGSVSTLKIQRTQQEDSAVYLCASSLGTGLGNTEAFFGQGTRLTVV.

This clone was observed a few times. This chain uses TRBV6-6 with TRBJ1-5; the D gene is possibly TRBD1 (6 bases). Looked up from germline, CDR1 is MNHNY and CDR2 is SVGAGI (reference sequence). The V end was cut by 6 bases, the J end by 8 bases, with 11 bases between. The CDR3 spans 12 residues. The CDR3 sequence is CASRAGGEPQHF. CDR3 nucleotide sequence: TGTGCCAGCAGGGCGGGGGGCGAGCCCCAGCATTTT.

V and J are TRBV28 and TRBJ1-5; 8 positions agree with TRBD1. Germline assignment: CDR1 MDHEN and CDR2 SYDVKM. The J segment lost 7 bases and the V segment lost 3 bases, leaving 5 bases of the junction unmatched. The CDR3 sequence is 14 residues long. This CDR3 is CASSLGDRLQPQHF. As DNA, the CDR3 is TGTGCCAGCAGTTTGGGGGACAGGTTGCAGCCCCAGCATTTT.

This clone appeared once. The V call is TRBV6-4, the J call TRBJ2-3, with D uncertain. The CDR3 contains 13 residues. Germline V CDR1 and CDR2: MRHNA, SNTAGT. V was trimmed by 4 bases and J by 2 bases, leaving 7 bases between them. CDR3 residues: CASSALATDTQYF. CDR3 nucleotide sequence: TGTGCCAGCAGTGCGTTAGCCACAGATACGCAGTATTTT.

The chain is built from TRBV11-2 and TRBJ1-1; D is undetermined. V shed 4 bases and J shed 10 bases, with 19 bases lying between them. In germline, CDR1 is SGHAT, CDR2 FQNNGV. The CDR3 covers 14 residues. The CDR3 region is CASSSVRGGRRAFF. CDR3 nucleotide sequence: TGTGCCAGCAGCTCCGTTCGTGGAGGAAGGCGAGCTTTCTTT.

The chain recombines TRBV19 with TRBJ2-1; 11 nucleotides agree with TRBD1. Unmatched junction bases numbered 3, after V lost 6 bases and J lost 5 bases. The CDR3 loop spans 14 amino acids. CDR1 is LNHDA and CDR2 is SQIVND in the germline V gene (reference sequence). The CDR3 reads CASSGTGGNNEQFF. CDR3 coding DNA: TGTGCCAGTAGCGGGACAGGGGGAAACAATGAGCAGTTCTTC.

V is TRBV24-1 and J is TRBJ2-7; 9 bases are shared with TRBD1. V shed 4 bases and J 0 bases; nucleotides not matched to a gene: 12. CDR1 KGHDR and CDR2 SFDVKD come from the germline V gene. This CDR3 is built from 18 residues. This chain's CDR3 is CATSETGQGRGGSYEQYF. CDR3 in DNA: TGTGCCACCAGTGAAACGGGACAGGGTCGGGGAGGCTCCTACGAGCAGTACTTC.

V usage is TRBV4-1 and J usage is TRBJ1-6, with D perhaps TRBD1 (5 bases). The V and J ends lost 1 base and 10 bases respectively, with 8 bases between them. This CDR3 is built from 13 residues. Germline V gene data show CDR1 as MGHRA and CDR2 as YSYEKL. This chain's CDR3 is CASSQVRESPLHF. The CDR3 bases are TGCGCCAGCAGCCAAGTCAGGGAATCACCCCTCCACTTT.

The V and J genes are TRBV9 and TRBJ1-5; D is perhaps TRBD1 (5 bases). Germline values: CDR1 SGDLS, CDR2 YYNGEE. The V end lost 4 bases, the J end lost 4 bases, and 21 bases lay between the germline ends. The CDR3 is made up of 17 amino acids. CDR3 in amino acids: CASSFGVGTGDNQPQHF. The CDR3 nucleotides are TGTGCCAGCAGCTTTGGGGTGGGGACGGGGGATAATCAGCCCCAGCATTTT.

This sequence joins TRBV5-4 and TRBJ2-7; TRBD2 might be the D (6 bases). V was pared by 2 bases and J by 7 bases, with 10 bases between. From germline, CDR1 is SGHNT and CDR2 YYREEE (reference sequence). The CDR3 contains 12 residues. This chain's CDR3 is CASSLLRGEQYF. The CDR3 DNA is TGTGCCAGCAGCTTATTGCGGGGAGAGCAGTACTTC.